The present T cell receptor (beta chain) was sequenced within a study of regulatory T cells in long-lasting Graves disease. Study outcomes and limitations: Accuracy could have been hurt by small sample size.

This clonotype was found many times. The antigen is not known. Time point of the sample: newly diagnosed GD, antithyroid drugs for less than 3 months. Extracted PBMC RNA gave rise to the TCR library. CDR3-region Arm-PCR and iRepertoire HTBI primers produced the TCR beta libraries. TCRdb used MiXCR to reprocess the multiplex PCR reads, holding one entry per CDR3 protein. This table holds around 400,000 distinct CDR3 sequences, around a sixth found once. The source of this sequence is a female donor with Graves disease. Material: peripheral blood mononuclear cells (PBMCs), obtained at new diagnosis, from a patient treated with antithyroid drugs.

Here the CDR3 reads CASRTGVFSGNTIYF. The CDR3 DNA reads TGTGCCAGTAGGACAGGGGTATTCTCTGGAAACACCATATATTTT. This chain joins TRBV2 and TRBJ1-3; 9 bases align to TRBD1. The CDR3 runs 15 residues. The V segment lost 9 bases and the J segment 0 bases; nucleotides outside the gene matches: 6. CDR1 SNHLY and CDR2 FYNNEI come from the germline V gene.